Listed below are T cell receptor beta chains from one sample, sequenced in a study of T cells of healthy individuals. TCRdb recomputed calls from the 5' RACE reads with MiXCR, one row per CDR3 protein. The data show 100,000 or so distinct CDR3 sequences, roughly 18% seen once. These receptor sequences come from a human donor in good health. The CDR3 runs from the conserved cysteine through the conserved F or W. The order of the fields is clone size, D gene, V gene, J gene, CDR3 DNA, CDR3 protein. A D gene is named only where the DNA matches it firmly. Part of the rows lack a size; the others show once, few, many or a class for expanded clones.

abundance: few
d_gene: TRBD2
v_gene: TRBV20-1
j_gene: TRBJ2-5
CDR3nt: TGCAGTGCTAGGGTCCCTCTAGCGGGAGTGGAGACCCAGTACTTC
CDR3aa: CSARVPLAGVETQYF

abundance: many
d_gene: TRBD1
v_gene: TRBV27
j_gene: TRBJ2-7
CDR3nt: TGTGCCAGCAGCCGGGACAGGAATTCCTACGAGCAGTACTTC
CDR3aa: CASSRDRNSYEQYF

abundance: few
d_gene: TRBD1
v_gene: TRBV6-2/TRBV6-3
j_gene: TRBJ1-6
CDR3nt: TGTGCCAGCAGAACCGGGACAGGGGTGAGCCTGCGGTTTTCACCCCTCCACTTT
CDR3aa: CASRTGTGVSLRFSPLHF

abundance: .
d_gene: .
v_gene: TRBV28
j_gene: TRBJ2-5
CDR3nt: TGTGCCAGCAGTTTTCCGCATCTTAGGCAAGAGACCCAGTACTTC
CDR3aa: CASSFPHLRQETQYF

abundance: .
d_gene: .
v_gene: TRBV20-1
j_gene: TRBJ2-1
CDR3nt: TGCAGTGCCCAGGTTATGGCGTCCTACAATGAGCAGTTCTTC
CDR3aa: CSAQVMASYNEQFF

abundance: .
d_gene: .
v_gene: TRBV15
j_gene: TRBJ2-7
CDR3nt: TGTGCCACCAGCAGCACAGGGACGAGCTCCTACGAGCAGTACTTC
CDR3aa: CATSSTGTSSYEQYF

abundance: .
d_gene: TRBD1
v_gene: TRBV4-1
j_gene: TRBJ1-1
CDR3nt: TGCGCCAGCAGCCAAGACGACAGGGAATCCTCTGGAGCTTTCTTT
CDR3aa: CASSQDDRESSGAFF

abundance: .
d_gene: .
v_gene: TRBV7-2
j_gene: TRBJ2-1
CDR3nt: TGTGCCAGCAGCTTAAGGAGGGCCTCCTACAATGAGCAGTTCTTC
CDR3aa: CASSLRRASYNEQFF

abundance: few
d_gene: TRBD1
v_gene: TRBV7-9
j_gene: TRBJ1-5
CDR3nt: TGTGCCAGCAGCATACCGGGACAGAATCAGCCCCAGCATTTT
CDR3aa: CASSIPGQNQPQHF

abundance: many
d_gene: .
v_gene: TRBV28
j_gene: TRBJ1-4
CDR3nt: TGTGCCAGCAGTCCAACGGACAGTTCAACTAATGAAAAACTGTTTTTT
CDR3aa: CASSPTDSSTNEKLFF

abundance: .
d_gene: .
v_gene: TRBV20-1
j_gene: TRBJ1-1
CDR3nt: TGCAGTGCTAGAAGGGGGGAGAACACTGAAGCTTTCTTT
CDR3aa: CSARRGENTEAFF

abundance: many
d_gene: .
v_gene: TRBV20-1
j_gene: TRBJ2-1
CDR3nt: TGCAGTGCTAGAGAGAGGGGGGGGGATTACAATGAGCAGTTCTTC
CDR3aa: CSARERGGDYNEQFF

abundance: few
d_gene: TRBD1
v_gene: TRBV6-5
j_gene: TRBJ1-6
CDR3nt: TGTGCCAGCAGTAGACGAATTCCGGGACAGGGTAGCAATTCACCCCTCCACTTT
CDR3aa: CASSRRIPGQGSNSPLHF

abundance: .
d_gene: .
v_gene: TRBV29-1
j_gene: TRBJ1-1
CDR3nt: TGCAGCGCCGCGGAGGGGCTAGGGAACATTGAAGCTTTCTTT
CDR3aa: CSAAEGLGNIEAFF

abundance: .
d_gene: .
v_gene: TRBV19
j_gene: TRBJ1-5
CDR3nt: TGTGCCAGTAGTATCCCCGGGGTGCCAGGAATCAATAAAGGCAATCAGCCCCAGCATTTT
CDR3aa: CASSIPGVPGINKGNQPQHF

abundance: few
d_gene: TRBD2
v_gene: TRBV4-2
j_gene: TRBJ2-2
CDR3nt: TGTGCCAGCAGCCAAGGTTGGACTAGCGGGAGCCACACCGGGGAGCTGTTTTTT
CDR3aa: CASSQGWTSGSHTGELFF

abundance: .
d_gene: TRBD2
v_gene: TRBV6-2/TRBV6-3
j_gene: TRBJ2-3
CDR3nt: TGTGCCAGCAGTAAGCGGGAGGCCCGCACAGATACGCAGTATTTT
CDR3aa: CASSKREARTDTQYF

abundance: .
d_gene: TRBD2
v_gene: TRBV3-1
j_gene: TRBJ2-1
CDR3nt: TGTGCCAGCAGCCAGCAAACCGGACTAGCGGCCAATGAGCAGTTCTTC
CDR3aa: CASSQQTGLAANEQFF

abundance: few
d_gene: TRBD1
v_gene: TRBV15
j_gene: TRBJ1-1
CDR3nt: TGTGCCACCGGACTAGGGGGCAGGAACACTGAAGCTTTCTTT
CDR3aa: CATGLGGRNTEAFF

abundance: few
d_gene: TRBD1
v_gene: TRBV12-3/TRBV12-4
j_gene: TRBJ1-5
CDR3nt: TGTGCCAGCAGTTTAGGCTCCGGGGACAGGAGTAATCAGCCCCAGCATTTT
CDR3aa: CASSLGSGDRSNQPQHF

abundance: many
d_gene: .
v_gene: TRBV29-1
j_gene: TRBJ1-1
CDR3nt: TGCAGCGTTGGGGAATCTGAAGCTTTCTTT
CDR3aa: CSVGESEAFF

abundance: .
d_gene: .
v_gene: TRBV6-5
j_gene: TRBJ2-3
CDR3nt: TGTGCCAGCGCTGGTTGGGATACGCAGTATTTT
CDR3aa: CASAGWDTQYF

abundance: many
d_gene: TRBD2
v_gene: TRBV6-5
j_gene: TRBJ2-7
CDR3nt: TGTGCCAGCAAAAGGACTAGCGCCTCCGAGCAGTACTTC
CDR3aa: CASKRTSASEQYF

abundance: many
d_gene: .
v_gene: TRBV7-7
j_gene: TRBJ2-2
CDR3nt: TGTGCCAGCAGCCCGGACTTCGGGGAGCTGTTTTTT
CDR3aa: CASSPDFGELFF

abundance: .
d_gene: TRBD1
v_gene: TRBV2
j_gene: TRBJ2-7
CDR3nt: TGTGCCAGCAGTAACAGGGGGAACGAGCAGTACTTC
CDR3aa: CASSNRGNEQYF

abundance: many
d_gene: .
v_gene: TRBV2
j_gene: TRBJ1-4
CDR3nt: TGTGCCAGCAGCCGGAATAGAGAAAAACTGTTTTTT
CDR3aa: CASSRNREKLFF

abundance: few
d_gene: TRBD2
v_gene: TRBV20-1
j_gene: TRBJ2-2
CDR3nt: TGCAGTGCTAGAGAACCGGGACTAGCGGGCACCGGGGAGCTGTTTTTT
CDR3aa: CSAREPGLAGTGELFF

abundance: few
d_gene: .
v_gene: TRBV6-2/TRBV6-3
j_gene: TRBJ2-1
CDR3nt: TGTGCCAGCAGTTACGGGGACTCGAGCTCCTACAATGAGCAGTTCTTC
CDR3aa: CASSYGDSSSYNEQFF

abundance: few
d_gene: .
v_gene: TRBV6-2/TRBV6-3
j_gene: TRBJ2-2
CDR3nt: TGTGCCAGCAGTTACGGGATAGCTCTCGCCGGGGAGCTGTTTTTT
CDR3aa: CASSYGIALAGELFF

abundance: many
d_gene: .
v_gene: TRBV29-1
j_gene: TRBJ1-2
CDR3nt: TGCAGCGTTGAGGGCAGGGTCAATAACTATGGCTACACCTTC
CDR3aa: CSVEGRVNNYGYTF

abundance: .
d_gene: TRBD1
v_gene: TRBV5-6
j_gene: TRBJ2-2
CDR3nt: TGTGCCAGCAGCTTTCCCGGGACAGGAAACACCGGGGAGCTGTTTTTT
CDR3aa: CASSFPGTGNTGELFF

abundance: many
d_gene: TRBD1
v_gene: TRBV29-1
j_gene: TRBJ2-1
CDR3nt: TGCAGCGTTGAAGATCGAACAGGGGGGTACAATGAGCAGTTCTTC
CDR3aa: CSVEDRTGGYNEQFF

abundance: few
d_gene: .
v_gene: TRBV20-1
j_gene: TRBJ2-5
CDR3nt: TGCAGTGCTAGAACGGGGCGGGACCCCCAAGAGACCCAGTACTTC
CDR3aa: CSARTGRDPQETQYF

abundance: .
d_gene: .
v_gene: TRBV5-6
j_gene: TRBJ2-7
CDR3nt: TGTGCCAGCAGTGGGACGGGCTACGAGCAGTACTTC
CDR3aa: CASSGTGYEQYF

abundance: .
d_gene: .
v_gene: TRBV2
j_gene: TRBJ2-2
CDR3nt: TGTGCCAGCAGCTACCTCGGGACCCCGGGGGCCGGGGAGCTGTTTTTT
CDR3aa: CASSYLGTPGAGELFF

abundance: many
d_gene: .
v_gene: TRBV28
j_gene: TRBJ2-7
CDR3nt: TGTGCCAGCAGTTTTATACTCAGGGGCCCCACCTACGAGCAGTACTTC
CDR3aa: CASSFILRGPTYEQYF

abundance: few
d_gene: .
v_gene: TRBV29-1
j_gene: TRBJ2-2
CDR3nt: TGCAGCGTTGGGGGGACCGGGGAGCTGTTTTTT
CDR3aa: CSVGGTGELFF

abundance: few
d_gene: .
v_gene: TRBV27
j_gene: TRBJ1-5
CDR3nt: TGTGCCAGCAGCCGACAGAATAGCAATCAGCCCCAGCATTTT
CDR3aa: CASSRQNSNQPQHF

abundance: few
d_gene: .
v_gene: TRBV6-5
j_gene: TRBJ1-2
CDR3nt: TGTGCCAGCAGTTACTCTGGCGGCCAGGCTGGCTACACCTTC
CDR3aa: CASSYSGGQAGYTF

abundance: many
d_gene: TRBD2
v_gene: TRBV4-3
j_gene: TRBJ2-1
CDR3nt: TGCGCCAGCAGCCAAGATCAACTAGCGGGGGGCGCAAGACGGTTCTTC
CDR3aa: CASSQDQLAGGARRFF

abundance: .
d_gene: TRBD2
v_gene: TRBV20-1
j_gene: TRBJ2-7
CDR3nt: TGCAGTGCTAGAGATCCCGGGACTAGCGGGAGCGGGTACGAGCAGTACTTC
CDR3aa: CSARDPGTSGSGYEQYF

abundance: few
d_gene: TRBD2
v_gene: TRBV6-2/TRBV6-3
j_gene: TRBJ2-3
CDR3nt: TGTGCCAGCAGCATAGCGGGCACGCAGTATTTT
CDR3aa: CASSIAGTQYF

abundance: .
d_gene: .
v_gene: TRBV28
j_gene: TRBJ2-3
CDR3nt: TGTGCCAGCAGTCCCACTACTAGCACAGATACGCAGTATTTT
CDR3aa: CASSPTTSTDTQYF

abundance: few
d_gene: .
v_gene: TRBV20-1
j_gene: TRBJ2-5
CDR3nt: TGCAGTGCTAGAGCGGGGTCAGAGACCCAGTACTTC
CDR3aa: CSARAGSETQYF

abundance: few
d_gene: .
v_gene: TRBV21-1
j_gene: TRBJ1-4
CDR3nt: TGTGCCAGCAGCCGGGGACTGTTTTTT
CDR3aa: CASSRGLFF

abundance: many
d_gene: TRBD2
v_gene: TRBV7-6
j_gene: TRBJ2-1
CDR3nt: TGTGCCAGCAGCAGACAAGCGGGAGACCATGAGCAGTTCTTC
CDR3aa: CASSRQAGDHEQFF